The rows below give T cell receptor beta chains drawn from one sample of a study of T cell responses to AZD1222 COVID-19 vaccine. Repertoires were generated with immunoSEQ multiplex PCR, while TCRdb's copy carries only in-frame clones and drops some. Of 200,000 or so clones in the sample, about 93% were seen once. The sequencing here drew on peripheral blood, taken on day 0 of MenACWY control vaccination. Receptors originate from an adult in good health. CDR3s include the opening cysteine and the closing phenylalanine or tryptophan. The order of the fields is D gene, J gene, V gene, CDR3 DNA, CDR3 protein. A D gene is named only where the DNA matches it firmly.

>.|TRBJ2-7|TRBV3-1/TRBV3-2
TGTGCCAGCAGCGCTGCCGGACGGTACGAGCAGTACTTC
CASSAAGRYEQYF
>.|TRBJ1-5|TRBV4-3
TGCGCCAGCAGCCAAGATCAGGGTCAGCCCCAGCATTTT
CASSQDQGQPQHF
>.|TRBJ1-1|TRBV6-2/TRBV6-3
TGTGCCAGCAGTGACCGCCGGCCGAACACTGAAGCTTTCTTT
CASSDRRPNTEAFF
>.|TRBJ2-5|TRBV7-3
TGTGCCAGCAGCTTACAGGGGGGTCGACAAGAGACCCAGTACTTC
CASSLQGGRQETQYF
>.|TRBJ1-3|TRBV10-3
TGTGCCATCAGTGGGACCGCTGGAAACACCATATATTTT
CAISGTAGNTIYF
>TRBD1|TRBJ1-3|TRBV6-5
TGTGCCAGCATCGACAGGGAAACTGGAAACACCATATATTTT
CASIDRETGNTIYF
>.|TRBJ1-4|TRBV2
TGTGCCAGCAAAGGGGGGCGAATAAATGAAAAACTGTTTTTT
CASKGGRINEKLFF
>.|TRBJ2-6|TRBV7-9
TGTGCCAGCAGCCACCGTTCGTCCGGGGCCAACGTCCTGACTTTC
CASSHRSSGANVLTF
>.|TRBJ2-7|TRBV2
TGTGCCAGCAGTGGACTTGGGACGGTATCCTACGAGCAGTACTTC
CASSGLGTVSYEQYF
>.|TRBJ1-5|TRBV29-1
TGCACCCCCAGTTCGGGTCCGGATCAGCCCCAGCATTTT
CTPSSGPDQPQHF
>.|TRBJ2-3|TRBV11-2
TGTGCCAGCAGCTTAGCGCTAGCCGGCACAGATACGCAGTATTTT
CASSLALAGTDTQYF
>TRBD1|TRBJ1-6|TRBV7-4
TGTGCCAGCAGCTCCCGACAGGGGAATAATTCACCCCTCCACTTT
CASSSRQGNNSPLHF
>.|TRBJ1-5|TRBV6-2/TRBV6-3
TGTGCCAGCAGTTACTCGAGTAATCGCAATCAGCCCCAGCATTTT
CASSYSSNRNQPQHF
>.|TRBJ1-4|TRBV3-1/TRBV3-2
TGTGCCAGCAGCCAAAAGCCGGGAAAACTGTTTTTT
CASSQKPGKLFF